Here is one T cell receptor beta chain with its context. Other DNA sequences in this sample translate to the same CDR3. These data come from a study of shared clonotypes between healthy human individuals. For the study at large: For every donor, three CD4 naive, three CD4 memory, two CD8 naive and one CD8 memory plates were used.

The study ran the assay at deep level. Using immunoSEQ multiplex PCR, the repertoire was profiled, and TCRdb retains in-frame clones only, with some absent. The table shows a few million clones, with about 92% occurring only once. Every one of the donors was a Caucasian adult that lived in Nashville, Tennessee. J was trimmed by 3 bases and V by 0 bases; bases with no gene match: 2. Germline V lookup: CDR1 SGHRS, CDR2 YFSETQ. CDR3 length: 14 amino acids. The material sequenced was naive CD4+ T cells sorted from blood. Specified subset: CD45RA+ positively selected. The receptor comes from a man aged 18-30 years in good health. This chain connects TRBV5-1 to TRBJ2-7, with 8 bases aligning to TRBD1. The CDR3 is CASSLEDRGYEQYF. In DNA form, the CDR3 reads TGCGCCAGCAGCTTGGAAGACAGGGGCTACGAGCAGTACTTC. Combining the CDR3 with reference TRBV5-1 and TRBJ2-7 gives the whole variable domain KAGVTQTPRYLIKTRGQQVTLSCSPISGHRSVSWYQQTPGQGLQFLFEYFSETQRNKGNFPGRFSGRQFSNSRSEMNVSTLELGDSALYLCASSLEDRGYEQYFGPGTRLTVT.